One sample yielded the 30 T cell receptor beta chains listed below, sequenced in a study of OX40 agonist ivuxolimab in advanced cancers. Sequenced by immunoSEQ multiplex PCR; TCRdb stores in-frame clones only, minus some. This sample has 45,000 to 60,000 clones, with about 86% found just once. This specimen consisted of CD4+ or CD8+ T cells sorted from blood, obtained in a trial of the OX40 agonist ivuxolimab. These receptors all come from an adult with an advanced solid tumor such as melanoma, head and neck, liver or kidney cancer.

The chain carries TRBV18 and TRBJ1-4; 8 bases map to TRBD1. Germline V gene sequence: CDR1 KGHSH, CDR2 LQKENI. The CDR3 runs to 15 residues. Germline trimming cut 4 bases from V and 7 bases from J; bases unmatched to any gene: 8. For the CDR3, the DNA is TGTGCCAGCTCACTTCCAGGACAGGGAGGTGAAAAACTGTTTTTT. Its translation is CASSLPGQGGEKLFF.

J is TRBJ1-1 and V is TRBV20-1; D not certain. Germline CDR1 and CDR2: DFQATT and SNEGSKA (reference sequence). The CDR3 has 11 amino acids. The CDR3 DNA reads TGCAGCAGCCCAGGGAACACTGAAGCTTTCTTT. Residues: CSSPGNTEAFF.

This sequence joins TRBV15 and TRBJ2-1; 8 bases line up with TRBD1. This CDR3 region has 15 residues. V dropped 4 bases and J dropped 1; count of bases not matched to a gene: 3. Germline V gene sequence: CDR1 LNHNV, CDR2 YYDKDF (reference sequence). The CDR3 loop is CATSTDRGSYNEQFF. CDR3 sequence (DNA): TGTGCCACCAGCACCGACAGGGGATCCTACAATGAGCAGTTCTTC.

The gene calls are TRBV18 and TRBJ2-1, with TRBD1 matching over 8 bases. The CDR3 runs to 14 residues. Germline values: CDR1 KGHSH, CDR2 LQKENI. J was trimmed by 6 bases and V by 3 bases; bases with no gene match: 4. The CDR3 loop reads CASSPGRGPNEQFF. Written as DNA, the CDR3 is TGTGCCAGCTCACCGGGCAGGGGGCCCAATGAGCAGTTCTTC.

The J gene is TRBJ2-2, the V gene TRBV4-1, with D uncertain. CDR1 is MGHRA and CDR2 is YSYEKL in the germline V gene. The CDR3 length is 15 residues. V lost 4 bases, J lost 4 bases, and 13 bases lay in between. In DNA, the CDR3 is TGCGCCAGCAGCCCCGTCCGACAAACCACCGGGGAGCTGTTTTTT. This translates into CASSPVRQTTGELFF.

The chain uses TRBV9 and TRBJ1-6, with 10 nucleotides matching TRBD1. CDR1 is SGDLS and CDR2 is YYNGEE in the germline V gene. J was trimmed by 6 bases and V by 0 bases; bases with no gene match: 3. This CDR3 comprises 16 residues. The CDR3 coding sequence is TGTGCCAGCAGCGTAGGACAGGGGGCTGGTAATTCACCCCTCCACTTT. This sequence encodes CASSVGQGAGNSPLHF.

This clone was counted once. The V call is TRBV19, the J call TRBJ2-2; TRBD2 matches at 9 bases. Germline trimming cut 7 bases from V and 5 bases from J; bases unmatched to any gene: 11. There are 16 residues in the CDR3. Germline loops: CDR1 LNHDA, CDR2 SQIVND (reference sequence). CDR3 coding DNA: TGTGCCAGTAACGATCCGGGACTAGCAAGAACCGGGGAGCTGTTTTTT. It codes for CASNDPGLARTGELFF.

This chain connects TRBV10-3 to TRBJ1-2; no firm D call. CDR1 ENHRY and CDR2 SYGVKD come from the germline V gene. The V end was cut by 6 bases, the J end by 4 bases, with 21 bases between. The CDR3 is 16 amino acids. CDR3 sequence (DNA): TGTGCCATCAGCGAAAACCAACCCCGGATGGGCTATGGCTACACCTTC. It is translated as CAISENQPRMGYGYTF.

The V call is TRBV7-2, the J call TRBJ2-7; D is unresolved. The CDR3 contains 11 residues. Germline V lookup: CDR1 SGHTA, CDR2 FQGNSA. V lost 5 bases and J lost 3, with 5 bases in between. The CDR3 DNA is TGTGCCAGCAGCCCAAACTACGAGCAGTACTTC. Its translation: CASSPNYEQYF.

This clone has only a few counts. The CDR3 bases are TGTGCCAGCAGACTGTCGGGGACAGGGGGTCCTCTCTCCTATAATTCACCCCTCCACTTT. Encoded protein: CASRLSGTGGPLSYNSPLHF. The chain combines TRBV27 with TRBJ1-6; 11 nucleotides agree with TRBD1. Germline CDR1 MNHEY, CDR2 SMNVEV (reference sequence). V lost 6 bases to trimming and J lost 0 bases; unmatched junction nucleotides: 13. The CDR3 has 20 amino acids.

The chain joins TRBV5-8 to TRBJ2-5, with D maybe TRBD2 (6 bases). This CDR3 contains 13 residues. V lost 2 bases and J 5 bases, leaving 10 bases between the germline ends. Germline CDR1 SGHTS, CDR2 YDEGEE. CDR3 bases: TGTGCCAGCAGCTTACTAGCAGGGGAGACCCAGTACTTC. Translating it yields CASSLLAGETQYF.

The chain joins TRBV18 to TRBJ2-5; D is perhaps TRBD1 or TRBD2 (5 bases each). CDR1 and CDR2 from the germline V gene are KGHSH and LQKENI. CDR3 length equals 14 residues. Trimming left V 0 bases short and J 4 bases short, with 9 bases between. This chain's CDR3 is CASSPPPGTETQYF. The CDR3 DNA sequence: TGTGCCAGCTCACCACCCCCCGGGACAGAGACCCAGTACTTC. The full variable domain, its missing parts supplied by reference TRBV18 and TRBJ2-5, is NAGVMQNPRHLVRRRGQEARLRCSPMKGHSHVYWYRQLPEEGLKFMVYLQKENIIDESGMPKERFSAEFPKEGPSILRIQQVVRGDSAAYFCASSPPPGTETQYFGPGTRLLVL.

The chain has TRBV12-5 and TRBJ2-7; TRBD2 matches 9 bases. V lost 2 bases, J lost 0 bases, and 14 bases stayed unmatched. The V gene's germline CDR1 is LGHNT and CDR2 FRNRAP. The CDR3 covers 19 residues. In DNA form, the CDR3 reads TGTGCTAGTGGTTTGTGGCCCCTAATAGCGGGGGCCCGCTCCTACGAGCAGTACTTC. This codes for CASGLWPLIAGARSYEQYF.

This clone was detected only a few times. This rearrangement joins TRBV10-3 to TRBJ1-2, with D possibly being TRBD1 (5 bases). Trimming pared 6 bases from V and 2 bases from J, leaving 10 bases between. The germline gives CDR1 ENHRY, CDR2 SYGVKD. This CDR3 has 13 amino acids. The CDR3 sequence is CAISTGTNYGYTF. CDR3 nucleotide sequence: TGTGCCATCAGCACCGGGACGAACTATGGCTACACCTTC.

The chain links TRBV7-6 to TRBJ1-1, with D unresolved. The CDR3 totals 13 residues. V was cut by 3 bases and J by 1 base, with 6 bases left in between. Germline CDR1 is SGHVS and CDR2 is FNYEAQ. CDR3 DNA: TGTGCCAGCAGCTTGGGCCGGAACACTGAAGCTTTCTTT. It yields the protein CASSLGRNTEAFF. The variable domain in full, completed from reference TRBV7-6 and TRBJ1-1, reads GAGVSQSPRYKVTKRGQDVALRCDPISGHVSLYWYRQALGQGPEFLTYFNYEAQQDKSGLPNDRFSAERPEGSISTLTIQRTEQRDSAMYRCASSLGRNTEAFFGQGTRLTVV.

CDR3 protein: CASSPDPWGSNQPQHF. CDR3 sequence (DNA): TGTGCCAGCAGCCCTGATCCGTGGGGGAGCAATCAGCCCCAGCATTTT. The gene calls are TRBV7-6 and TRBJ1-5, with D maybe TRBD1 (5 bases). The germline V and J ends were trimmed by 5 bases and 1 base, with 15 bases remaining between them. This CDR3 is built from 16 residues. Germline V CDR1 and CDR2: SGHVS, FNYEAQ.

V is TRBV19 and J is TRBJ2-5, with D possibly being TRBD1 (5 bases). CDR3 length: 14 residues. Germline loops: CDR1 LNHDA, CDR2 SQIVND (reference sequence). V gave up 3 bases and J gave up 4 bases, with 12 bases separating them. Written as DNA, the CDR3 is TGTGCCAGTAGTATCCAGGGTAATTTAGAGACCCAGTACTTC. Translated, it gives CASSIQGNLETQYF. Looking up the rest from reference TRBV19 and TRBJ2-5 gives the full variable domain: DGGITQSPKYLFRKEGQNVTLSCEQNLNHDAMYWYRQDPGQGLRLIYYSQIVNDFQKGDIAEGYSVSREKKESFPLTVTSAQKNPTAFYLCASSIQGNLETQYFGPGTRLLVL.

This chain uses TRBV7-9 with TRBJ2-7, with D possibly TRBD1 on 6 matching bases. Trimming stripped 6 bases from V and 3 bases from J, with 15 bases between. CDR1 SEHNR and CDR2 FQNEAQ come from the germline V gene (reference sequence). The CDR3 spans 14 residues. The CDR3 here is CASSHRVVSYEQYF. CDR3 DNA: TGTGCCAGCAGTCACAGGGTCGTCAGCTACGAGCAGTACTTC.

The CDR3 region is CASSLDRSTDTQYF. For the CDR3, the DNA is TGCGCCAGCAGCTTGGACAGAAGCACAGATACGCAGTATTTT. The chain employs TRBV5-1 and TRBJ2-3; D is undetermined. CDR3 length: 14 amino acids. The ends were cut back, 0 bases at V and 0 bases at J, with 5 bases in the middle. CDR1 and CDR2 (germline): SGHRS, YFSETQ.

This chain uses TRBV7-3 with TRBJ2-2; 11 bases align to TRBD1. The trim removed 4 bases at V and 7 bases at J, leaving 5 bases unmatched. This CDR3 has 15 amino acids. Germline CDR1 reads SGHTA; CDR2 reads FQGTGA. CDR3 residues: CASSSGQGVGGELFF. In DNA form, the CDR3 reads TGTGCCAGCAGCTCGGGACAGGGGGTTGGCGGGGAGCTGTTTTTT.

This chain joins TRBV19 and TRBJ2-1; TRBD1 is a possible D gene (5 bases). The CDR3 contains 11 residues. The germline gives CDR1 LNHDA, CDR2 SQIVND (reference sequence). Trimming shortened V by 6 bases and J by 6 bases, and 6 bases separated the two germline ends. CDR3 bases: TGTGCCAGTAGGGGGCTCAATGAGCAGTTCTTC. Residues: CASRGLNEQFF.

The chain employs TRBV2 and TRBJ1-2; D perhaps matches TRBD1 (6 bases). CDR3 length: 14 residues. Germline assignment: CDR1 SNHLY and CDR2 FYNNEI. Trimming pared 8 bases from V and 4 bases from J, leaving 17 bases between. CDR3 nucleotide sequence: TGTGCCAGCCGCGAGGGGGGGCTGAGCTATGGCTACACCTTC. It is translated as CASREGGLSYGYTF.

This clone was recorded a few times. The chain carries TRBV5-1 and TRBJ2-1, with 13 bases matching TRBD2. The V segment lost 4 bases and the J segment 2 bases; nucleotides outside the gene matches: 3. The CDR3 is made up of 16 amino acids. Germline CDR1 and CDR2: SGHRS and YFSETQ. CDR3 region: CASSDTSGGAYNEQFF. The DNA for the CDR3 is TGCGCCAGCAGCGATACTAGCGGGGGGGCCTACAATGAGCAGTTCTTC.

V gene TRBV5-6 combines with J gene TRBJ2-7; D call uncertain. V shed 3 bases and J shed 2 bases, with 24 bases lying between them. Germline loops: CDR1 SGHDT, CDR2 YYEEEE. The CDR3 consists of 18 residues. For the CDR3, the DNA is TGTGCCAGCAGCTCCCTGCTACCCTCTAAGAGTGAGACCTACGAGCAGTACTTC. Protein sequence: CASSSLLPSKSETYEQYF.

The genes are TRBV9 and TRBJ2-1, with D perhaps matching TRBD2 (7 bases). Per germline, CDR1 SGDLS and CDR2 YYNGEE. CDR3 size: 15 residues. The germline V and J ends were trimmed by 6 bases and 4 bases, with 17 bases remaining between them. The chain's CDR3 is CASTLGGLGYNEQFF. The DNA of the CDR3 is TGTGCCAGCACTTTGGGGGGGCTAGGTTACAATGAGCAGTTCTTC.

The chain links TRBV6-1 to TRBJ1-4; tentative D call: TRBD1 (5 bases). The CDR3 extends over 15 amino acids. The ends were cut back, 4 bases at V and 7 bases at J, with 16 bases in the middle. Germline assignment: CDR1 MNHNS and CDR2 SASEGT. The CDR3 sequence is CASSGNRNEIEKLFF. CDR3 sequence (DNA): TGTGCCAGCAGTGGAAACAGGAACGAGATTGAAAAACTGTTTTTT.

The chain has TRBV6-4 and TRBJ2-2; D remains unclear. The germline V gene encodes CDR1 MRHNA and CDR2 SNTAGT. This CDR3 region has 14 residues. The V end lost 3 bases, the J end lost 7 bases, and 12 bases lay between the germline ends. The CDR3 sequence: CASSENRANGELFF. CDR3 DNA: TGTGCCAGCAGTGAAAATAGGGCTAACGGGGAGCTGTTTTTT.

The chain couples TRBV27 to TRBJ1-1, with 7 positions matching TRBD1. Germline CDR1 and CDR2: MNHEY and SMNVEV (reference sequence). V lost 7 bases, J lost 5 bases, and 16 bases stayed unmatched. This CDR3 region has 16 residues. CDR3 DNA: TGTGCCAGCATCATATTCCGGGACAGTGTATTTACTGAAGCTTTCTTT. Translating gives CASIIFRDSVFTEAFF.

V is TRBV2 and J is TRBJ2-3, with D unclear. The CDR3 has 14 residues. V gave up 4 bases and J gave up 6 bases, with 14 bases separating them. Germline CDR1 SNHLY, CDR2 FYNNEI. The CDR3 region is CASSALKLGDTQYF. In DNA form, the CDR3 reads TGTGCCAGCAGTGCACTGAAATTAGGGGATACGCAGTATTTT. The whole variable domain, filled in from reference TRBV2 and TRBJ2-3, reads EPEVTQTPSHQVTQMGQEVILRCVPISNHLYFYWYRQILGQKVEFLVSFYNNEISEKSEIFDDQFSVERPDGSNFTLKIRSTKLEDSAMYFCASSALKLGDTQYFGPGTRLTVL.

The chain recombines TRBV6-1 with TRBJ2-4; 7 bases match TRBD1. The ends lost 4 bases at V and 0 bases at J; junction bases unmatched: 15. CDR3 length: 19 amino acids. Germline values: CDR1 MNHNS, CDR2 SASEGT. CDR3 in DNA: TGTGCCAGCAGTGTTACCGGGACAGCACCCAATCTAGCCAAAAACATTCAGTACTTC. Protein: CASSVTGTAPNLAKNIQYF.